These 22 T cell receptor beta chains were sequenced from one sample in a study of shared clonotypes between healthy human individuals. Clones were sequenced by immunoSEQ multiplex PCR, and TCRdb holds only the in-frame ones, with some missing. The table shows 2 million to 3 million clones, with under 95% occurring only once. Sequencing was performed on naive CD4+ T cells from PBMCs. Stated subset: CD45RA+ positively selected. The source is a man aged 18 to 35 in good health. Some clones in this sample may be carry-over from other donors' samples.

The V gene is TRBV28, the J gene TRBJ2-1; TRBD2 aligns across 10 bases. The length of the CDR3 is 15 residues. In germline, CDR1 is MDHEN, CDR2 SYDVKM. V lost 3 bases and J lost 12; bases outside the gene matches: 11. The CDR3, as DNA: TGTGCCAGCAGTTTGACTTTTAGCGGGGGGAGAGGGCAGTTCTTC. It specifies CASSLTFSGGRGQFF.

The chain joins TRBV28 to TRBJ2-1; TRBD2 is a possible D gene (6 bases). CDR1 and CDR2 (germline): MDHEN, SYDVKM. CDR3 length equals 17 residues. Trimming removed 6 bases from V and 2 bases from J, with 20 bases in between. CDR3 sequence reads: CASRMGRSGSTYNEQFF. In DNA, the CDR3 is TGTGCCAGCAGAATGGGGCGCAGCGGGTCGACCTACAATGAGCAGTTCTTC.

The chain joins TRBV7-8 to TRBJ1-5; the match to TRBD1 covers 9 bases. Germline-derived CDR1 and CDR2 are SGHVS and FQNEAQ. The CDR3 spans 17 residues. Trimming took 1 base from V and 5 from J; bases not matched to a gene: 9. CDR3 coding DNA: TGTGCCAGCAGCTTAGTCCATAGGGGACAGGGTGATCAGCCCCAGCATTTT. Translating it yields CASSLVHRGQGDQPQHF.

J is TRBJ1-4 and V is TRBV9, with D maybe TRBD1 (6 bases). The length of the CDR3 is 15 residues. Trimming shortened V by 0 bases and J by 7 bases, and 13 bases separated the two germline ends. Germline V gene data show CDR1 as SGDLS and CDR2 as YYNGEE. CDR3 DNA: TGTGCCAGCAGCGTAGTCGTTGGGGACATTGAAAAACTGTTTTTT. Its translation is CASSVVVGDIEKLFF.

V is TRBV5-4 and J is TRBJ2-7; 7 nucleotides match TRBD1. There are 14 residues in the CDR3. The junction had 5 bases not matched to a gene; V was cut back by 3 bases and J by 2 bases. In germline, CDR1 is SGHNT, CDR2 YYREEE (reference sequence). The CDR3 region has the DNA TGTGCCAGCAGCTGGGGACAGACCCCCTACGAGCAGTACTTC. This translates into CASSWGQTPYEQYF.

The chain employs TRBV30 and TRBJ1-1; TRBD1 might be the D (5 bases). Germline assignment: CDR1 GTSNPN and CDR2 SVGIG (reference sequence). Trimming removed 3 bases at V and 1 base at J, with 18 bases between. The CDR3 totals 16 residues. Here the CDR3 reads CAWRPIETASNTEAFF. CDR3 nucleotide sequence: TGTGCCTGGAGGCCCATCGAGACAGCCTCGAACACTGAAGCTTTCTTT.

Concerning this clone itself: Since a much larger clone is just one base distant, this may be a read error. The J gene is TRBJ2-5, the V gene TRBV2; D is uncertain. This CDR3 region has 11 residues. V was trimmed by 2 bases and J by 3 bases, leaving 1 base between them. Germline V gene lookup returns CDR1 SNHLY and CDR2 FYNNEI. For the CDR3, the DNA is TGTGCCAGCAGTGAAAAAGAGACCCAGTACTTC. It codes for CASSEKETQYF.

V and J are TRBV27 and TRBJ2-7; no definite D call. The germline CDR1 and CDR2 sequences are MNHEY and SMNVEV (reference sequence). The CDR3 is 15 residues long. The germline V and J ends were trimmed by 3 bases and 0 bases, with 12 bases remaining between them. CDR3 region: CASSFSVPASYEQYF. As DNA, the CDR3 is TGTGCCAGCAGTTTCTCGGTTCCCGCCTCCTACGAGCAGTACTTC.

The chain couples TRBV7-8 to TRBJ2-7; D is unresolved. Germline V lookup: CDR1 SGHVS, CDR2 FQNEAQ. CDR3 length: 14 residues. V was trimmed by 5 bases and J by 7 bases, leaving 18 bases between them. CDR3 in DNA: TGTGCCAGCAGCCCTAGGGCAGATATTGGGGAGCAGTACTTC. Its protein product is CASSPRADIGEQYF.

The chain joins TRBV5-1 to TRBJ2-5, with 8 bases that match TRBD1. After removal of 4 bases from V and 6 bases from J, the junction contained 5 bases not matched to a gene. This CDR3 has 13 residues. Germline-derived CDR1 and CDR2 are SGHRS and YFSETQ. Here the CDR3 DNA reads TGCGCCAGCAGCAATACAGGGGGAAAGACCCAGTACTTC. Translation: CASSNTGGKTQYF.

This sequence joins TRBV7-9 and TRBJ2-7; TRBD2 matches 13 bases. Germline CDR1 reads SEHNR; CDR2 reads FQNEAQ (reference sequence). Germline trimming cut 5 bases from V and 6 bases from J; bases unmatched to any gene: 7. The CDR3 is 15 residues long. CDR3 protein: CASSPRTSGSSEQYF. The DNA for the CDR3 is TGTGCCAGCAGCCCGAGGACTAGCGGGAGTAGCGAGCAGTACTTC.

This rearrangement joins TRBV28 to TRBJ2-5; perhaps TRBD2 as D (6 bases). Near its end, the DNA agrees better with TRBJ2-7, so the J call may be wrong. This CDR3 spans 14 amino acids. CDR1 and CDR2 from the germline V gene are MDHEN and SYDVKM. The CDR3 loop is CASLGGPRLGEQYF. The CDR3 nucleotides are TGTGCCAGCCTGGGGGGACCTAGGCTGGGCGAGCAGTACTTC.

CDR3 amino acids: CASSPLGGTNTEAFF. The CDR3 nucleotides are TGTGCCAGCTCACCTCTGGGGGGGACGAACACTGAAGCTTTCTTT. The rearrangement uses TRBV18 and TRBJ1-1; weak D call: TRBD1 (5 bases). Germline CDR1 KGHSH, CDR2 LQKENI. V was trimmed by 3 bases and J by 1 base, leaving 12 bases between them. The CDR3 extends over 15 amino acids.

The rearrangement links TRBV28 to TRBJ2-1, with D unclear. The V and J ends lost 1 base and 9 bases respectively, with 13 bases between them. In germline, CDR1 is MDHEN, CDR2 SYDVKM. The length of the CDR3 is 14 residues. CDR3 sequence (DNA): TGTGCCAGCAGTTTATCAGCCGGTAACGGTGAGCAGTTCTTC. Translation gives CASSLSAGNGEQFF.

V and J are TRBV21-1 and TRBJ2-7; the table's D call TRBD2 went unverified against the DNA. TRBV21-1 is termed a pseudogene. The CDR3 totals 15 residues. The CDR3 DNA sequence: TGTGCCAGCAGCCTATACGACGGGATTAACTACGAGCAGTACTTC. It translates to CASSLYDGINYEQYF.

The chain carries TRBV19 and TRBJ1-5; TRBD1 matches 7 bases. CDR1 LNHDA and CDR2 SQIVND come from the germline V gene (reference sequence). Losses at the gene ends were 4 bases for V and 4 bases for J; bases not matched to a gene: 7. This CDR3 is built from 15 residues. This CDR3 reads CASSRIRGPNQPQHF. The DNA for the CDR3 is TGTGCCAGTAGTAGGATAAGGGGGCCTAATCAGCCCCAGCATTTT.

This chain joins TRBV11-3 and TRBJ2-7; 7 nucleotides align to TRBD1. Germline V gene lookup returns CDR1 SGHNT and CDR2 YENEEA. This CDR3 has 13 amino acids. V lost 3 bases, J lost 6 bases, and 5 bases stayed unmatched. The CDR3 region is CASSLLTGREQYF. CDR3 coding DNA: TGTGCCAGCAGCTTGCTGACAGGGCGCGAGCAGTACTTC.

The DNA for the CDR3 is TGTGCCAGCAGCTTTCGAGGGGTAAGGGAGACCCAGTACTTC. It specifies CASSFRGVRETQYF. The rearrangement links TRBV5-4 to TRBJ2-5; D is perhaps TRBD1 or TRBD2 (5 bases each). The V gene's germline CDR1 is SGHNT and CDR2 YYREEE (reference sequence). V lost 2 bases and J lost 5, with 13 bases in between. The CDR3 runs to 14 residues.

The rearrangement joins TRBV18 to TRBJ1-4, with no clear D. CDR3 length equals 16 residues. Germline CDR1 is KGHSH and CDR2 is LQKENI. Deletions cut 3 bases from V and 2 bases from J, with 13 bases between. The CDR3 nucleotides are TGTGCCAGCTCACCCTCGGGGAGGGTTACTAATGAAAAACTGTTTTTT. Translation: CASSPSGRVTNEKLFF.

V is TRBV7-3 and J is TRBJ2-1; TRBD2 agrees at 11 bases. The CDR3 totals 16 residues. With V trimmed by 1 base and J by 8 bases, 7 bases remained unmatched. The V gene's germline CDR1 is SGHTA and CDR2 FQGTGA. CDR3 coding DNA: TGTGCCAGCAGCTTAATACCTAGCGGGAGGACGGATGAGCAGTTCTTC. This gives the protein CASSLIPSGRTDEQFF.

The chain combines TRBV5-1 with TRBJ1-4, with 10 bases identical to TRBD1. The CDR3 is 17 residues long. In germline, CDR1 is SGHRS, CDR2 YFSETQ. V lost 1 base, J lost 6 bases, and 9 bases stayed unmatched. The CDR3 bases are TGCGCCAGCAGCTTGAGTGGGGACAGGGGAGAGTATGAAAAACTGTTTTTT. Protein sequence: CASSLSGDRGEYEKLFF.

This chain uses TRBV9 with TRBJ2-1, with TRBD1 as a possible D gene (6 bases). The germline V gene has CDR1 SGDLS and CDR2 YYNGEE. Trimming removed 6 bases from V and 1 base from J, with 14 bases in between. The CDR3 length is 15 residues. DNA of the CDR3: TGTGCCAGCACGACAGCCGGGACATCCTACAATGAGCAGTTCTTC. Amino acid sequence: CASTTAGTSYNEQFF. The entire variable domain, with the rest obtained from reference TRBV9 and TRBJ2-1, is as follows: DSGVTQTPKHLITATGQRVTLRCSPRSGDLSVYWYQQSLDQGLQFLIQYYNGEERAKGNILERFSAQQFPDLHSELNLSSLELGDSALYFCASTTAGTSYNEQFFGPGTRLTVL.